A selection of T cell receptor beta chains follows, all from one sample in a study of OX40 agonist ivuxolimab in advanced cancers. The table came from immunoSEQ multiplex PCR; TCRdb's copy has only in-frame clones and leaves some out. Here the sample spans tens of thousands of clones, around 80% being singletons. The sequencing here drew on CD4+ or CD8+ T cells sorted from blood, taken in a trial of the OX40 agonist ivuxolimab. The origin of the receptors is an adult with an advanced solid tumor such as melanoma, head and neck, liver or kidney cancer. Both conserved end residues are part of each CDR3. The D gene is left open where the match is weak. Rows give clone size only sometimes, using once, few, many, or a class for an expanded clone.

CDR3 | DNA | D | J | size | V
CASSISGAMNTEAFF | TGTGCCAGTAGTATATCGGGGGCTATGAACACTGAAGCTTTCTTT | NA | TRBJ1-1 | NA | TRBV19
CASSLAGPTGELFF | TGTGCCAGCAGCCTAGCGGGTCCCACCGGGGAGCTGTTTTTT | TRBD2 | TRBJ2-2 | NA | TRBV7-9
CASSEAGGYGYTF | TGTGCCAGCAGTGAAGCAGGGGGCTATGGCTACACCTTC | TRBD1 | TRBJ1-2 | once | TRBV6-4
CATTGQVSSYNEQFF | TGTGCCACCACAGGGCAGGTTAGCTCCTACAATGAGCAGTTCTTC | NA | TRBJ2-1 | NA | TRBV19
CASRDSLFSGNTIYF | TGTGCCAGCAGGGACAGTTTGTTCTCTGGAAACACCATATATTTT | NA | TRBJ1-3 | NA | TRBV2
CASSDRVYGNTIYF | TGTGCCAGCAGTGACAGGGTATACGGAAACACCATATATTTT | NA | TRBJ1-3 | NA | TRBV2
CARSGREILGNEQFF | TGTGCCAGAAGCGGCCGGGAGATCCTCGGCAATGAGCAGTTCTTC | NA | TRBJ2-1 | NA | TRBV5-3
CASSVGGNEKLFF | TGTGCCAGCAGTGTAGGGGGTAATGAAAAACTGTTTTTT | NA | TRBJ1-4 | once | TRBV27
CASSEQGRGYEKLFF | TGTGCCAGCAGTGAACAGGGGCGAGGTTATGAAAAACTGTTTTTT | NA | TRBJ1-4 | once | TRBV6-1
CASSLQGRGTEAFF | TGTGCCAGCAGCCTACAAGGACGGGGGACTGAAGCTTTCTTT | NA | TRBJ1-1 | few | TRBV9
CASSLRSSHAENEQFF | TGTGCCAGCAGTTTAAGGTCAAGCCACGCCGAGAATGAGCAGTTCTTC | NA | TRBJ2-1 | NA | TRBV27
CSGGQGNTEAFF | TGCAGCGGGGGACAGGGGAACACTGAAGCTTTCTTT | TRBD1 | TRBJ1-1 | few | TRBV29-1
CASSLGSLPTDTQYF | TGTGCCAGCAGCTTAGGGAGTCTCCCCACAGATACGCAGTATTTT | NA | TRBJ2-3 | NA | TRBV7-9
CSVSAGGPYNEQFF | TGCAGCGTTTCAGCGGGAGGACCCTACAATGAGCAGTTCTTC | TRBD2 | TRBJ2-1 | NA | TRBV29-1
CASSWGGYGYTF | TGTGCCAGCAGTTGGGGGGGCTATGGCTACACCTTC | NA | TRBJ1-2 | once | TRBV28
CASSPGLAGGPQVDTQYF | TGTGCCAGCAGCCCTGGACTAGCGGGAGGGCCGCAGGTAGATACGCAGTATTTT | TRBD2 | TRBJ2-3 | NA | TRBV5-4
CASSLAGGPLTDTQYF | TGTGCCAGCAGTTTAGCGGGAGGGCCCCTCACAGATACGCAGTATTTT | TRBD2 | TRBJ2-3 | NA | TRBV28